A single sample gave rise to the 32 T cell receptor beta chains below, sequenced in a study of shared clonotypes between healthy human individuals. Libraries were prepared by immunoSEQ multiplex PCR; TCRdb keeps only in-frame clonotypes and omits some of them. The sample has a few million clones, 80% to 95% seen once. Naive CD8 cells comprised CD45RO-negative, CCR7-positively selected cells, excluding terminally differentiated effector memory CD45RA+ cells. Specimen: naive CD8+ T cells from PBMCs. These receptors were collected from a man between 18 and 29 years old in good health. Some clones in this sample may be carry-over from other donors' samples.

The chain is built from TRBV10-3 and TRBJ1-2; tentatively, D is TRBD1 (6 bases). The V end lost 2 bases, the J end lost 3 bases, and 13 bases lay between the germline ends. This CDR3 comprises 15 residues. The germline V gene encodes CDR1 ENHRY and CDR2 SYGVKD. The CDR3 here is CAISEVPGDDYGYTF. CDR3 nucleotides: TGTGCCATCAGTGAGGTCCCAGGGGATGACTATGGCTACACCTTC.

A note on this clone: This sample includes further DNA sequences coding for the same CDR3. The chain recombines TRBV28 with TRBJ2-7; 11 bases match TRBD2. The V and J ends lost 3 bases and 2 bases, in that order; junction bases with no gene match: 3. CDR1 and CDR2 from the germline V gene are MDHEN and SYDVKM. The CDR3 length is 15 residues. DNA for the CDR3: TGTGCCAGCAGTTTGCTAGCGGGAGGAACCTACGAGCAGTACTTC. Translated: CASSLLAGGTYEQYF.

V is TRBV7-9 and J is TRBJ2-2; D is unclear. This CDR3 region has 10 residues. Germline assignment: CDR1 SEHNR and CDR2 FQNEAQ (reference sequence). V lost 10 bases to trimming and J lost 7 bases, with 7 bases between them. As DNA, the CDR3 is TGTGCCACAGGAGTCGGGGAGCTGTTTTTT. Translated, it gives CATGVGELFF.

The J gene is TRBJ1-2, the V gene TRBV28, with D perhaps TRBD1 (5 bases). The CDR3 consists of 16 residues. V lost 3 bases and J lost 4, with 18 bases in between. Germline V gene data show CDR1 as MDHEN and CDR2 as SYDVKM. The CDR3 region is CASSLVAGTIFYGYTF. The CDR3 nucleotides read TGTGCCAGCAGTTTGGTGGCCGGGACGATCTTCTATGGCTACACCTTC.

The chain carries TRBV4-3 and TRBJ1-4; 7 bases are shared with TRBD1. Germline values: CDR1 LGHNA, CDR2 YSLEER. This CDR3 is built from 18 residues. With 0 bases clipped from V and 0 bases from J, the junction kept 7 bases outside the gene matches. CDR3 DNA sequence: TGCGCCAGCAGCCAAGACCCACAGGGGTCTGCAACTAATGAAAAACTGTTTTTT. Translated: CASSQDPQGSATNEKLFF.

Points on this clone: Other DNA sequences within the sample encode an identical CDR3. The chain has TRBV28 and TRBJ2-7; possible D gene TRBD2, 6 bases. With 3 bases removed from V and 3 bases from J, the gap between germline ends came to 9 bases. This CDR3 is 13 amino acids long. Germline values: CDR1 MDHEN, CDR2 SYDVKM. This CDR3 is CASSFTGGYEQYF. The CDR3 nucleotides read TGTGCCAGCAGTTTCACCGGGGGCTACGAGCAGTACTTC.

The chain is built from TRBV5-1 and TRBJ2-7; D is perhaps TRBD2 (6 bases). The length of the CDR3 is 15 residues. Germline CDR1 reads SGHRS; CDR2 reads YFSETQ. Trimming removed 4 bases from V and 2 bases from J, with 16 bases in between. This chain's CDR3 is CASSAGGEAPYEQYF. The CDR3 nucleotides are TGCGCCAGCAGCGCGGGCGGGGAGGCGCCCTACGAGCAGTACTTC.

The J gene is TRBJ1-1, the V gene TRBV5-5, with 8 bases lining up with TRBD1. CDR3 length: 16 amino acids. With V trimmed by 4 bases and J by 0 bases, 8 bases remained unmatched. CDR1 and CDR2 (germline): SGHKS, YYEKEE (reference sequence). The CDR3: CASSPWTGMLNTEAFF. The CDR3 nucleotides read TGTGCCAGCAGCCCGTGGACAGGGATGTTGAACACTGAAGCTTTCTTT.

The rearrangement links TRBV27 to TRBJ2-1, with D perhaps matching TRBD1 (7 bases). The CDR3 length is 17 residues. Germline CDR1 is MNHEY and CDR2 is SMNVEV (reference sequence). V lost 2 bases and J lost 5, with 19 bases in between. The CDR3 DNA sequence: TGTGCCAGCAGTTTAGGACAGGTGGGAGGACGGGACAATGAGCAGTTCTTC. Translated, it gives CASSLGQVGGRDNEQFF.

This chain links TRBV28 with TRBJ2-7, with D hard to call. Trimming pared 5 bases from V and 3 bases from J, leaving 14 bases between. In germline, CDR1 is MDHEN, CDR2 SYDVKM. The CDR3 spans 14 residues. The CDR3 nucleotides are TGTGCCAGCAGTGAGAGGCAGACCAGCTACGAGCAGTACTTC. Its translation: CASSERQTSYEQYF.

This chain joins TRBV28 and TRBJ2-5; TRBD2 aligns across 15 bases. This CDR3 comprises 17 residues. Trimming cost V 6 bases and J 4 bases; bases outside gene matches: 9. Germline V gives CDR1 MDHEN, CDR2 SYDVKM. The CDR3 protein is CASSTRGLAGGVETQYF. As DNA, the CDR3 is TGTGCCAGCAGCACCCGAGGACTAGCGGGAGGGGTAGAGACCCAGTACTTC.

The chain employs TRBV4-3 and TRBJ2-1; 8 nucleotides line up with TRBD2. Germline lookup yields CDR1 LGHNA and CDR2 YSLEER. Unmatched junction bases numbered 6, after V lost 4 bases and J lost 4 bases. This CDR3 has 15 residues. CDR3 DNA sequence: TGCGCCAGCAGCCCCCTAGCGGGCCCTTACAATGAGCAGTTCTTC. Its translation is CASSPLAGPYNEQFF.

The chain couples TRBV6-5 to TRBJ2-7; D gene uncertain. V lost 5 bases to trimming and J lost 2 bases, with 13 bases between them. This CDR3 has 14 residues. Germline lookup yields CDR1 MNHEY and CDR2 SVGAGI. CDR3 residues: CASSLAISAYEQYF. The CDR3 nucleotides are TGTGCCAGCAGTCTGGCGATCTCCGCCTACGAGCAGTACTTC.

The chain uses TRBV7-6 and TRBJ2-7; maybe TRBD2 (5 bases). The CDR3 totals 16 residues. The V gene lost 1 base and the J gene lost 4 bases, with 17 bases spanning the gap. In germline, CDR1 is SGHVS, CDR2 FNYEAQ. The CDR3 coding sequence is TGTGCCAGCAGCTTAGAAGGGAGAGGGTTGGGGTACGAGCAGTACTTC. Amino acids: CASSLEGRGLGYEQYF.

This sequence joins TRBV7-9 and TRBJ2-7; 7 nucleotides agree with TRBD1. With 6 bases clipped from V and 2 bases from J, the junction kept 10 bases outside the gene matches. In germline, CDR1 is SEHNR, CDR2 FQNEAQ (reference sequence). This CDR3 spans 15 amino acids. This chain's CDR3 is CASSRPRDSPYEQYF. Here the CDR3 DNA reads TGTGCCAGCAGTCGGCCCCGGGACAGCCCCTACGAGCAGTACTTC.

J is TRBJ2-1 and V is TRBV28; 11 bases match TRBD2. V lost 5 bases to trimming and J lost 9 bases; unmatched junction nucleotides: 9. The germline V gene encodes CDR1 MDHEN and CDR2 SYDVKM. The CDR3 has 15 residues. CDR3 coding DNA: TGTGCCAGCAGTAGAATAGCGGGAGGGAGGGTTGAGCAGTTCTTC. This gives the protein CASSRIAGGRVEQFF. The variable domain in full, completed from reference TRBV28 and TRBJ2-1, reads DVKVTQSSRYLVKRTGEKVFLECVQDMDHENMFWYRQDPGLGLRLIYFSYDVKMKEKGDIPEGYSVSREKKERFSLILESASTNQTSMYLCASSRIAGGRVEQFFGPGTRLTVL.

The chain carries TRBV9 and TRBJ2-1, with a tentative D call TRBD1 (6 bases). The V gene lost 0 bases and the J gene lost 0 bases, with 7 bases spanning the gap. This CDR3 is built from 15 residues. The germline CDR1 and CDR2 sequences are SGDLS and YYNGEE. The CDR3 sequence is CASSVGGLSYNEQFF. The CDR3 bases are TGTGCCAGCAGCGTAGGGGGGCTCTCCTACAATGAGCAGTTCTTC.

The chain is built from TRBV28 and TRBJ2-1; D might be TRBD2 (5 bases). Germline CDR1 is MDHEN and CDR2 is SYDVKM. Trimming took 5 bases from V and 10 from J, leaving 12 bases between them. The length of the CDR3 is 12 residues. DNA for the CDR3: TGTGCCAGCAGTGACCCCCGGGGAGAGCAGTTCTTC. It translates to CASSDPRGEQFF. The full variable domain, its missing parts supplied by reference TRBV28 and TRBJ2-1, is DVKVTQSSRYLVKRTGEKVFLECVQDMDHENMFWYRQDPGLGLRLIYFSYDVKMKEKGDIPEGYSVSREKKERFSLILESASTNQTSMYLCASSDPRGEQFFGPGTRLTVL.

This clone was seen a single time. The gene calls are TRBV27 and TRBJ2-7, with D possibly being TRBD1 or TRBD2 (5 bases each). CDR3 size: 14 residues. Germline V CDR1 and CDR2: MNHEY, SMNVEV (reference sequence). V was trimmed by 5 bases and J by 4 bases, leaving 15 bases between them. CDR3 coding DNA: TGTGCCAGCAGTCACCGGGACGACCGGTACGAGCAGTACTTC. It codes for CASSHRDDRYEQYF.

The chain couples TRBV10-3 to TRBJ2-5, with D hard to call. The V gene lost 4 bases and the J gene lost 0 bases, with 9 bases spanning the gap. The CDR3 sequence is 14 residues long. CDR1 and CDR2 from the germline V gene are ENHRY and SYGVKD. This CDR3 is CAISGIGYQETQYF. The CDR3 DNA sequence: TGTGCCATCAGTGGTATAGGCTACCAAGAGACCCAGTACTTC.

This chain joins TRBV28 and TRBJ2-7, with 7 bases lining up with TRBD1. The V gene's germline CDR1 is MDHEN and CDR2 SYDVKM. The V gene end was trimmed by 5 bases and the J gene end by 1 base; junction bases not matched to a gene: 8. The CDR3 loop spans 15 amino acids. The CDR3 sequence is CASSIRQGRSYEQYF. CDR3 sequence (DNA): TGTGCCAGCAGTATACGACAGGGTCGGTCCTACGAGCAGTACTTC.

This chain connects TRBV9 to TRBJ1-1; D gene ambiguous. The ends were cut back, 0 bases at V and 3 bases at J, with 9 bases in the middle. Germline CDR1 and CDR2: SGDLS and YYNGEE. CDR3 length: 14 residues. CDR3 nucleotide sequence: TGTGCCAGCAGCGTAGGGCTTGGTTACACTGAAGCTTTCTTT. It codes for CASSVGLGYTEAFF.

This chain connects TRBV7-6 to TRBJ2-3; 9 bases agree with TRBD2. CDR3 length equals 17 residues. CDR1 and CDR2 (germline): SGHVS, FNYEAQ. V lost 5 bases, J lost 0 bases, and 9 bases stayed unmatched. CDR3 sequence reads: CASSHGLAWDSTDTQYF. In DNA form, the CDR3 reads TGTGCCAGCAGCCACGGACTAGCGTGGGATAGCACAGATACGCAGTATTTT.

The V and J genes are TRBV27 and TRBJ2-3; 8 nucleotides line up with TRBD1. V was pared by 3 bases and J by 5 bases, with 13 bases of the junction left unmatched. The length of the CDR3 is 17 residues. In germline, CDR1 is MNHEY, CDR2 SMNVEV (reference sequence). The CDR3 loop is CASSFILTGGVGDTQYF. DNA for the CDR3: TGTGCCAGCAGTTTCATCCTTACAGGGGGAGTAGGAGATACGCAGTATTTT.

The gene calls are TRBV7-8 and TRBJ2-1; weak D call: TRBD2 (6 bases). The CDR3 contains 14 residues. Deletions cut 5 bases from V and 2 bases from J, with 10 bases between. Germline-derived CDR1 and CDR2 are SGHVS and FQNEAQ. The CDR3 here is CASSAGTTYNEQFF. As DNA, the CDR3 is TGTGCCAGCAGCGCGGGGACGACCTACAATGAGCAGTTCTTC.

This chain connects TRBV28 to TRBJ2-6; tentative D call: TRBD1 (5 bases). V lost 3 bases and J 4 bases, leaving 16 bases between the germline ends. Germline values: CDR1 MDHEN, CDR2 SYDVKM. The length of the CDR3 is 17 residues. The CDR3 DNA follows: TGTGCCAGCAGTTTTGGCGTTGGGGCGAGAGGGGCCAACGTCCTGACTTTC. Its protein product is CASSFGVGARGANVLTF.

The chain recombines TRBV2 with TRBJ2-7; 10 nucleotides match TRBD2. Trimming removed 1 base from V and 2 bases from J; junction bases left unmatched: 2. The V gene's germline CDR1 is SNHLY and CDR2 FYNNEI. The CDR3 has 15 residues. CDR3 residues: CASSEELAGPYEQYF. In DNA, the CDR3 is TGTGCCAGCAGTGAAGAACTAGCGGGGCCCTACGAGCAGTACTTC.

This clone showed up just once. In the same sample, other DNA sequences code for this CDR3. V and J are TRBV27 and TRBJ2-7; no firm D call. This CDR3 comprises 13 residues. With 3 bases removed from V and 1 base from J, the gap between germline ends came to 7 bases. CDR1 is MNHEY and CDR2 is SMNVEV in the germline V gene (reference sequence). CDR3 bases: TGTGCCAGCAGTTTGGGTCGGTCCTACGAGCAGTACTTC. It encodes CASSLGRSYEQYF.

V is TRBV9 and J is TRBJ2-7, with TRBD2 matching 10 bases. The CDR3 has 15 residues. V gave up 3 bases and J gave up 2 bases; unmatched junction bases: 5. CDR1 and CDR2 from the germline V gene are SGDLS and YYNGEE. The CDR3 is CASSATSGAPYEQYF. CDR3 in DNA: TGTGCCAGCAGCGCAACTAGCGGGGCCCCCTACGAGCAGTACTTC.

V and J are TRBV9 and TRBJ2-2; D gene unclear. Deletions cut 5 bases from V and 2 bases from J, with 10 bases between. Germline V CDR1 and CDR2: SGDLS, YYNGEE. This CDR3 region has 14 residues. The CDR3 spells CASRTDVNTGELFF. CDR3 coding DNA: TGTGCCAGCAGAACCGACGTCAACACCGGGGAGCTGTTTTTT. Full variable domain (missing parts from reference TRBV9 and TRBJ2-2): DSGVTQTPKHLITATGQRVTLRCSPRSGDLSVYWYQQSLDQGLQFLIQYYNGEERAKGNILERFSAQQFPDLHSELNLSSLELGDSALYFCASRTDVNTGELFFGEGSRLTVL.

The chain uses TRBV7-9 and TRBJ2-4; 11 nucleotides line up with TRBD1. J was trimmed by 8 bases and V by 6 bases; bases with no gene match: 6. The germline V gene encodes CDR1 SEHNR and CDR2 FQNEAQ (reference sequence). The CDR3 length is 14 residues. The CDR3 reads CASRLGQGGHIQYF. CDR3 nucleotide sequence: TGTGCCAGCAGGCTGGGACAGGGGGGGCACATTCAGTACTTC.

This chain connects TRBV19 to TRBJ2-1; 11 nucleotides align to TRBD2. The CDR3 is 16 residues long. Trimming at V came to 1 base and at J to 2 bases, leaving 1 base not matched to a gene. Germline values: CDR1 LNHDA, CDR2 SQIVND (reference sequence). CDR3 DNA sequence: TGTGCCAGTAGTATAGTAGCGGGAGGGACCTACAATGAGCAGTTCTTC. It codes for CASSIVAGGTYNEQFF.